This T cell receptor beta chain is from a study of response to subunit inactivated influenza vaccine. Regarding this clonotype: Its specificity is not known.

TCRdb recomputed calls from the RT-PCR reads with MiXCR, one row per CDR3 protein. The profile shows about 520,000 distinct CDR3 sequences, 6% to 9% of them singletons. Study results and caveats: Authors proposed each seasonal influenza vaccination draws in few new T cells.

Germline V lookup: CDR1 LGHDT, CDR2 YNNKEL (reference sequence). The V and J ends lost 3 bases and 1 base respectively, with 17 bases between them. This CDR3 has 17 amino acids. The chain uses TRBV3-1 and TRBJ2-3; D may be TRBD2 (6 bases). The material was PBMCs from blood, obtained about 24 months after vaccination. The TCR sequence derives from a man aged 45 to 75 who received an inactivated influenza vaccine. CDR3 loop: CASSQVGGRGGTDTQYF. The CDR3 coding sequence is TGTGCCAGCAGCCAGGTCGGGGGTAGAGGCGGCACAGATACGCAGTATTTT.